This T cell receptor (beta chain) is from a study of CD8 T cells in ankylosing spondylitis. This clonotype was seen at least ten times. The antigen is unknown. Study observations and caveats: Seven to nine highly homologous variants formed a TCR beta motif that appeared characteristic of ankylosing spondylitis blood. The disease-linked clones had a CD8+ phenotype and low blood frequencies.

Library preparation for TCR beta used quantitative 5'-RACE with molecular barcodes. TCRdb called the 5' RACE reads again in MiXCR, with one record for every CDR3 protein. The sample holds about 240,000 distinct CDR3 sequences, over 8.5% seen once. The sequenced sample consisted of blood, either unsorted or a sorted T cell fraction (not recorded which). The receptor was derived from a male donor with ankylosing spondylitis or in good health (not recorded which).

The CDR3: CASSLTDEQFF. As DNA, the CDR3 is TGTGCCAGCAGCTTGACCGATGAGCAGTTCTTC. This chain uses TRBV5-6 with TRBJ2-1; D call uncertain. V was clipped by 1 base and J by 8 bases, with 4 bases between them. The CDR3 loop spans 11 amino acids. Germline V gene lookup returns CDR1 SGHDT and CDR2 YYEEEE.